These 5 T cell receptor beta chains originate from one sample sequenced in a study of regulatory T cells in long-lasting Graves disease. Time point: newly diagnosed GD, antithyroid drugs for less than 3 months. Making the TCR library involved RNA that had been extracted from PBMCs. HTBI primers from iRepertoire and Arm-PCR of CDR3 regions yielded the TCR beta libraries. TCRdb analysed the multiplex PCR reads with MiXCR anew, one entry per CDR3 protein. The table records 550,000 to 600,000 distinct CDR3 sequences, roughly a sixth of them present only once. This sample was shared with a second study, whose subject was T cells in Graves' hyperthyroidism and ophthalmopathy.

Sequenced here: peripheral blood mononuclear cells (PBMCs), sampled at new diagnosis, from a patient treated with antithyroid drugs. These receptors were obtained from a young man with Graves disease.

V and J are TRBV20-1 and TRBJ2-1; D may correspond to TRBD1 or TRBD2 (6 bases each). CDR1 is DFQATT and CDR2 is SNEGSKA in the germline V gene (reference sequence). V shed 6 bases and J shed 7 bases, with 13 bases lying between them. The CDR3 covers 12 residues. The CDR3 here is CSAEGGLNEQFF. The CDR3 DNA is TGCAGTGCGGAAGGGGGGTTGAATGAGCAGTTCTTC.

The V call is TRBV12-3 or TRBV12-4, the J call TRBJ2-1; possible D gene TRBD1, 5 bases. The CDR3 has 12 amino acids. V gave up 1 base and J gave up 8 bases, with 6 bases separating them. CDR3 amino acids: CASSLEGYEQFF. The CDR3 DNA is TGTGCCAGCAGTTTAGAGGGGTATGAGCAGTTCTTC.

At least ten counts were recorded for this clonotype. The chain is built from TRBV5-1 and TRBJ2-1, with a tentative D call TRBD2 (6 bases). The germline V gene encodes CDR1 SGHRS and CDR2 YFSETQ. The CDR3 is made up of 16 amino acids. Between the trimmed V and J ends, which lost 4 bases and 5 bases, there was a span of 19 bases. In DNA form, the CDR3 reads TGCGCCAGCAGCCCTATCACTAGCAGACGGAACAATGAGCAGTTCTTC. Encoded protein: CASSPITSRRNNEQFF.

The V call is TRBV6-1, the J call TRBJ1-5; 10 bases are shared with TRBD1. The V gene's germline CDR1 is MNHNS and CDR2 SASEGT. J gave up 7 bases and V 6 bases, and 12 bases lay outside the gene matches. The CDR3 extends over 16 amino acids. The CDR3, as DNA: TGTGCCAGCAGGGACTTGACAGGGGGCGCAGGGCAGCCCCAGCATTTT. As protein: CASRDLTGGAGQPQHF.

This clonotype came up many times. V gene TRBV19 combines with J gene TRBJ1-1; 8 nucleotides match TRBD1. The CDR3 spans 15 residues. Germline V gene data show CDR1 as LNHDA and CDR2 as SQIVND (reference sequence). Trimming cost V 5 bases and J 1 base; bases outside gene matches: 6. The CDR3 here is CASSPRDRQNTEAFF. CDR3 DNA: TGTGCCAGTAGTCCACGGGACAGGCAGAACACTGAAGCTTTCTTT.